The rows below give T cell receptor beta chains drawn from one sample of a study of shared clonotypes between healthy human individuals. The data were produced by immunoSEQ multiplex PCR, yet TCRdb's version contains in-frame clones alone and is incomplete. Among under 2,500,000 clones, roughly 95% were seen once, and the ten largest hold 0.1% to 0.15%. Sequencing used naive CD4+ T cells sorted from blood. These TCRs come from a man aged 18 to 30 in good health. CDR3s leave out the opening cysteine and the closing phenylalanine or tryptophan. Fields, in order: clone size, V gene, J gene, CDR3 protein. Expanded clones are given a class, and other clones once, few, many or no size at all.

once	TRBV4-3	TRBJ2-7	ASSQYLGGSYEQY
few	TRBV5-4	TRBJ2-2	ASCYYSGTSFTGELF
few	TRBV30	TRBJ1-3	AWSGGAGNTIY
.	TRBV7-7	TRBJ1-5	ASSVGQGNEEPQH
.	TRBV6-6	TRBJ1-3	ASSPSTGNTIY
.	TRBV5-4	TRBJ1-1	ASSLGGNTEAF
.	TRBV9	TRBJ2-1	ASSLTDGFGNEQF
.	TRBV4-1	TRBJ1-4	ASSLSQLSREKLF
.	TRBV7-2	TRBJ1-5	ASSLVGPGNQPQH
.	TRBV6-6	TRBJ1-2	ASSSGQGSSYGYT
.	TRBV25-1	TRBJ1-6	ASSQGTIRGKNSPLH
.	TRBV29-1	TRBJ2-4	SVGREANIQY
once	TRBV5-4	TRBJ1-2	ASSLSSSRDGYT
.	TRBV30	TRBJ1-6	AWSVLGRLYNSPLH
.	TRBV28	TRBJ2-1	ASSSGASGDNEQF
.	TRBV19	TRBJ2-6	ASSIRTGSLSGANVLT
.	TRBV5-8	TRBJ1-3	ASSRGQSQVTIY
.	TRBV28	TRBJ1-4	ASRPSGTVNEKLF
.	TRBV10-3	TRBJ1-1	AIRTGGTEAF
.	TRBV6-1	TRBJ1-6	ACRFGNSPLH
.	TRBV7-7	TRBJ1-2	ASSFNRGYT
.	TRBV27	TRBJ1-2	ASSSLSTGNYGYT